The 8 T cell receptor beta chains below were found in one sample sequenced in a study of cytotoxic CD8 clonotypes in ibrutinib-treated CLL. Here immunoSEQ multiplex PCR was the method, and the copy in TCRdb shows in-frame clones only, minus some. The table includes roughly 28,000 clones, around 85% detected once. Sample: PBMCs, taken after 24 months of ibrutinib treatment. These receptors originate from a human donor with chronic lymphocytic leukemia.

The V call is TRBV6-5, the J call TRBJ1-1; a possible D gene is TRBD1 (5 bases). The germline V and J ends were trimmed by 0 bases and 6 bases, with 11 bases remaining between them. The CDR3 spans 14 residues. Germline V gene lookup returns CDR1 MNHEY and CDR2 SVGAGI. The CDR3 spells CASSYSRGTAEAFF. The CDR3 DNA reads TGTGCCAGCAGTTACTCGAGAGGGACGGCTGAAGCTTTCTTT.

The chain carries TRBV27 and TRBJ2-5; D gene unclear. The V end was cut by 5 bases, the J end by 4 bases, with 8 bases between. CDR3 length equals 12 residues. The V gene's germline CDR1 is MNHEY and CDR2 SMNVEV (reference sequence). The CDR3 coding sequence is TGTGCCAGCAGTATTATCGGAGAGACCCAGTACTTC. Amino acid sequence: CASSIIGETQYF.

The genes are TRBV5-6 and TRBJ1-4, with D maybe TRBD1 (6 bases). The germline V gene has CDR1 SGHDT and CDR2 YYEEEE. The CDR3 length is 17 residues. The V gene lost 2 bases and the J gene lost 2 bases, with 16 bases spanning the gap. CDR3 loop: CASSFTGRKATNEKLFF. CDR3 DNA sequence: TGTGCCAGCAGCTTCACAGGGCGCAAGGCCACTAATGAAAAACTGTTTTTT.

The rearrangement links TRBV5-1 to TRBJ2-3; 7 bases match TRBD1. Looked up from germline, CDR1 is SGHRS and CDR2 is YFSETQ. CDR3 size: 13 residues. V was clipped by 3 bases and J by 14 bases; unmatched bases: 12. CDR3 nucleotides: TGCGCCAGCAGCTCCCAAACAGGGGCTTTAGGGTATTTT. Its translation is CASSSQTGALGYF.

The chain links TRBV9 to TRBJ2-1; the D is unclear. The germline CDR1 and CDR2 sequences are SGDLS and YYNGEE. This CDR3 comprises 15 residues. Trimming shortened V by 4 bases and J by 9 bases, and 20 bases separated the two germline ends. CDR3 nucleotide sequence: TGTGCCAGCAGCCAACTATTAGACTCTCCTTCTGAGCAGTTCTTC. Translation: CASSQLLDSPSEQFF.

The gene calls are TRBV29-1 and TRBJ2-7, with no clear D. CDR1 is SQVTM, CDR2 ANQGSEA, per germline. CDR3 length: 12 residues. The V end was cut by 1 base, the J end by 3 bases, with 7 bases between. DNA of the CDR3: TGCAGCGTTGAAGTCGAAATCTACGAGCAGTACTTC. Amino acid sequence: CSVEVEIYEQYF.

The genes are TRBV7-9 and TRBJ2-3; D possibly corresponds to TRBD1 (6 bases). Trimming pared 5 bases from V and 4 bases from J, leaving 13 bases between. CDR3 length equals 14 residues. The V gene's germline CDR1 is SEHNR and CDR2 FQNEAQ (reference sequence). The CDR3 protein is CASSPVQGPDTQYF. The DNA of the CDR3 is TGTGCCAGCAGCCCTGTACAGGGACCAGATACGCAGTATTTT.

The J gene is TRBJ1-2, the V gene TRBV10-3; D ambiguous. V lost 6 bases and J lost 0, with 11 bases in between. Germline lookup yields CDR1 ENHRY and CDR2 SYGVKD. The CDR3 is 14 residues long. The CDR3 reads CAIRKDGSNYGYTF. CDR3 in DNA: TGTGCCATCAGGAAGGACGGATCTAACTATGGCTACACCTTC.